This TCR beta chain was observed in a study of shared clonotypes between healthy human individuals. The V and J ends lost 3 bases and 3 bases respectively, with 12 bases between them. Germline V gives CDR1 SQVTM, CDR2 ANQGSEA. The CDR3 spans 13 residues. Per the authors' pipeline: Because ImmunoSEQ provided only junction sequences with no quality scores, the filtering differed. Method: immunoSEQ multiplex PCR; TCRdb's copy keeps in-frame clones and lacks some. Clone size and the V and J calls come from that table; the DNA yielded D and trimming. The sample includes a few million clones, 85% to 95% of them seen just once.

The origin of this receptor is a man aged 18 to 35 in good health. Some clones in this sample may be carry-over from other donors' samples. Sequenced input: naive CD4+ T cells from PBMCs. Regarding subset: CD45RA+ positively selected. V and J are TRBV29-1 and TRBJ2-7, with D possibly being TRBD1 or TRBD2 (6 bases each). CDR3 nucleotide sequence: TGCAGCGTTGATCCGGGGGCAGGCTACGAGCAGTACTTC. It yields the protein CSVDPGAGYEQYF.